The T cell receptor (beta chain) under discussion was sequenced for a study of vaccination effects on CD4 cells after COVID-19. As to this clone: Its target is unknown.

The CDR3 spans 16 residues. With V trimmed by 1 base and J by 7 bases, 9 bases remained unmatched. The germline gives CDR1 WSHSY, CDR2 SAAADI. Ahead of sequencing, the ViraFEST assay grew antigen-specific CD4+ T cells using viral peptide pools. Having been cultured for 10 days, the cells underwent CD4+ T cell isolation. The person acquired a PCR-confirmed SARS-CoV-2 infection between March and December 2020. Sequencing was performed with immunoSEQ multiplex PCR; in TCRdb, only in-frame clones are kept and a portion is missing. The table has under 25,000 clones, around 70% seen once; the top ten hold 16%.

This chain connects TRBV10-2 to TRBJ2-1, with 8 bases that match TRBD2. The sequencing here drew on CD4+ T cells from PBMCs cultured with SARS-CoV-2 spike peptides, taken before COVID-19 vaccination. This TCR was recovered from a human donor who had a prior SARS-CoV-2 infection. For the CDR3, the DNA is TGCGCCAGCAGTGAGTTCAAGGCGGGAGGTCAAAATGAGCAGTTCTTC. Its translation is CASSEFKAGGQNEQFF.